These 9 T cell receptor beta chains were sequenced from one sample in a study of CD8 T cells in Susac syndrome. A quantity of 0.5 to 1 ug RNA underwent reverse transcription using random hexamers. TCRdb analysed the immunoSEQ multiplex PCR reads with MiXCR anew, one entry per CDR3 protein. The table records under 200,000 distinct CDR3 sequences, roughly 94% of them present only once. The source material was CD4+ T cells from PBMCs. These receptors originate from a human donor in good health.

This clonotype was recorded only once. The gene calls are TRBV20-1 and TRBJ2-2; maybe TRBD2 (5 bases). Trimming took 0 bases from V and 0 from J, leaving 8 bases between them. The CDR3 has 15 residues. Per germline, CDR1 DFQATT and CDR2 SNEGSKA (reference sequence). This chain's CDR3 is CSARDLGANTGELFF. The CDR3 region has the DNA TGCAGTGCTAGAGATTTGGGAGCGAACACCGGGGAGCTGTTTTTT.

Regarding this clonotype: Relative to the germline gene, one junction end is altered; a read error may explain this. The rearrangement links TRBV3-1 to TRBJ1-2, with D unclear. Looked up from germline, CDR1 is LGHDT and CDR2 is YNNKEL (reference sequence). CDR3 size: 12 residues. CDR3 in DNA: TGTGCCAGCAGACAAGCGAGTTATGGCTACACCTTC. This codes for CASRQASYGYTF. Combining the CDR3 with reference TRBV3-1 and TRBJ1-2 gives the whole variable domain DTAVSQTPKYLVTQMGNDKSIKCEQNLGHDTMYWYKQDSKKFLKIMFSYNNKELIINETVPNRFSPKSPDKAHLNLHINSLELGDSAVYFCASRQASYGYTFGSGTRLTVV.

The chain couples TRBV5-1 to TRBJ2-7, with D hard to call. Trimming took 1 base from V and 1 from J, leaving 9 bases between them. CDR1 SGHRS and CDR2 YFSETQ come from the germline V gene. The CDR3 is 14 residues long. CDR3 in amino acids: CASSLSLGSYEQYF. The CDR3 DNA reads TGCGCCAGCAGCTTGAGTCTAGGGTCCTACGAGCAGTACTTC.

This sequence joins TRBV14 and TRBJ1-2; D not resolved. The CDR3 sequence is 15 residues long. The V end was cut by 4 bases, the J end by 4 bases, with 16 bases between. Germline V gene data show CDR1 as SGHDN and CDR2 as FVKESK. The CDR3 loop reads CASSREPRARYGYTF. The CDR3 DNA follows: TGTGCCAGCAGCCGAGAGCCCCGGGCGCGCTATGGCTACACCTTC.

The J gene is TRBJ2-1, the V gene TRBV6-2 or TRBV6-3; 8 bases line up with TRBD2. The CDR3 extends over 17 amino acids. With 5 bases clipped from V and 5 bases from J, the junction kept 14 bases outside the gene matches. The V gene's germline CDR1 is MNHEY and CDR2 SVGEGT. CDR3 nucleotides: TGTGCCAGCAGTCACCGCTTAGGCTCCGGGGGGGACAATGAGCAGTTCTTC. Translated, it gives CASSHRLGSGGDNEQFF.

CDR3 in amino acids: CASSPEWNTEAFF. The DNA of the CDR3 is TGTGCCAGCAGCCCGGAATGGAACACTGAAGCTTTCTTT. This chain uses TRBV3-1 with TRBJ1-1; D not certain. Trimming removed 4 bases from V and 1 base from J, with 7 bases in between. CDR1 is LGHDT, CDR2 YNNKEL, per germline (reference sequence). The CDR3 sequence is 13 residues long.

In nucleotides, the CDR3 is TGTGCCAGCAGTGACTCGACCGAAACAGATACGCAGTATTTT. Translated, it gives CASSDSTETDTQYF. The rearrangement joins TRBV2 to TRBJ2-3; D ambiguous. From germline, CDR1 is SNHLY and CDR2 FYNNEI. V was cut by 3 bases and J by 3 bases, with 10 bases left in between. This CDR3 comprises 14 residues.

The chain combines TRBV24-1 with TRBJ2-3; 7 bases agree with TRBD1. The CDR3 loop spans 15 amino acids. Germline values: CDR1 KGHDR, CDR2 SFDVKD. The V segment lost 4 bases and the J segment 2 bases; nucleotides outside the gene matches: 5. The CDR3: CATSERQGTTDTQYF. The CDR3 DNA reads TGTGCCACCAGTGAACGACAGGGAACCACAGATACGCAGTATTTT.

This chain links TRBV12-3 or TRBV12-4 with TRBJ2-7, with TRBD2 identical over 7 bases. The length of the CDR3 is 11 residues. V trimming: 11 bases; J trimming: 2 bases; junction bases outside the gene matches: 3. The CDR3 protein is CASGLAYEQYV. The CDR3 coding sequence is TGTGCCTCCGGACTAGCCTACGAGCAGTACGTC.